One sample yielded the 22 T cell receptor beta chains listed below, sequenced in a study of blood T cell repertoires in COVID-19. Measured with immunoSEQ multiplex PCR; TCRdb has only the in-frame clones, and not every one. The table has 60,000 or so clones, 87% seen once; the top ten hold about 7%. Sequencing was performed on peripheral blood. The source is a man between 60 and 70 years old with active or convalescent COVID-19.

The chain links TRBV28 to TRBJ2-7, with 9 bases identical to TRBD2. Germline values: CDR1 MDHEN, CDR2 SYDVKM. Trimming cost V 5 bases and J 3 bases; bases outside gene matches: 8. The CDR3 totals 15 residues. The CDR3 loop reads CASSPSTSGGYEQYF. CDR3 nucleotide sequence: TGTGCCAGCAGTCCTTCGACTAGCGGAGGCTACGAGCAGTACTTC.

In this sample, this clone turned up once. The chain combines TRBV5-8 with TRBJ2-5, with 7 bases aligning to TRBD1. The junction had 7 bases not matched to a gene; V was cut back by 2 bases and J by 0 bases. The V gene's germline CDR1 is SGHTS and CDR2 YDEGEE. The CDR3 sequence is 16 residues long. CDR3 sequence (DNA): TGTGCCAGCAGCTTTGGGTCGGGACAGCACCAAGAGACCCAGTACTTC. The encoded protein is CASSFGSGQHQETQYF.

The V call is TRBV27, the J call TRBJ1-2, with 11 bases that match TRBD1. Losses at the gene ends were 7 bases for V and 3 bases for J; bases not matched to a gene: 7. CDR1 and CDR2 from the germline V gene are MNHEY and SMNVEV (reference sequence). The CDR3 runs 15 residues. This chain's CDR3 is CASKPAGQGDYGYTF. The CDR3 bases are TGTGCCAGCAAACCAGCGGGACAGGGGGACTATGGCTACACCTTC.

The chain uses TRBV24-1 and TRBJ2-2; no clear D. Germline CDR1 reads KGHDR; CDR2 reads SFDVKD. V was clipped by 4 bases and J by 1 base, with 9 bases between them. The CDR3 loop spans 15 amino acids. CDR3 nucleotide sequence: TGTGCCACCAGTGACGGTTATCGGAACACCGGGGAGCTGTTTTTT. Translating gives CATSDGYRNTGELFF.

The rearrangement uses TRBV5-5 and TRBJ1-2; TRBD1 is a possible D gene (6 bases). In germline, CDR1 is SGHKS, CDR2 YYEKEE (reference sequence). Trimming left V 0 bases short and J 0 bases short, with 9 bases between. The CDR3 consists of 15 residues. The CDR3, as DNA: TGTGCCAGCAGCTTGGCAGGGACAACTAACTATGGCTACACCTTC. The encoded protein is CASSLAGTTNYGYTF.

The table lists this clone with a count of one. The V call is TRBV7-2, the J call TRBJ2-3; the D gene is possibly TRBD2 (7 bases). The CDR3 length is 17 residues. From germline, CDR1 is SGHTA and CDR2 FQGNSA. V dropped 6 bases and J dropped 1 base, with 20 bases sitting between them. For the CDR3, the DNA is TGTGCCAGCAGACGCTCGGGCTCGCGGGGGCGCACAGATACGCAGTATTTT. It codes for CASRRSGSRGRTDTQYF.

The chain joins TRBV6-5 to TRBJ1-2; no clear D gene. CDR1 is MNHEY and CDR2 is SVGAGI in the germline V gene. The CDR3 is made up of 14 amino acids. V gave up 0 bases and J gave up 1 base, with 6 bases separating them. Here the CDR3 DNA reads TGTGCCAGCAGTTACTCGAGCGGTAACTATGGCTACACCTTC. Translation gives CASSYSSGNYGYTF.

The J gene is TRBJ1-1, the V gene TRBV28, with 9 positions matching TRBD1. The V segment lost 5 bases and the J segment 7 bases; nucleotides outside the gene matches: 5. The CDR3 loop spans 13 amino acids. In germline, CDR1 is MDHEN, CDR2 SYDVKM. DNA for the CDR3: TGTGCCAGCAGTCCCCCGGGACAGGGTGAAGCTTTCTTT. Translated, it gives CASSPPGQGEAFF.

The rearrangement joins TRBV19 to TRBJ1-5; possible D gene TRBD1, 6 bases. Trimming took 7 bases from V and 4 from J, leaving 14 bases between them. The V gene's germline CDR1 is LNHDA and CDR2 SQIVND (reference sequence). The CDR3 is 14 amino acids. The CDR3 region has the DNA TGTGCCAGTAACACAGGGACCCCGAATCAGCCCCAGCATTTT. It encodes CASNTGTPNQPQHF.

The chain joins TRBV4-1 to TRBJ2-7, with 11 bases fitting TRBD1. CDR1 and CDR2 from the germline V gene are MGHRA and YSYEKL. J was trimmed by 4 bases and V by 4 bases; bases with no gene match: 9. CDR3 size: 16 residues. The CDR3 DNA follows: TGCGCCAGCAGCCGAGACGTAGGGACAGGGGGGTACGAGCAGTACTTC. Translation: CASSRDVGTGGYEQYF.

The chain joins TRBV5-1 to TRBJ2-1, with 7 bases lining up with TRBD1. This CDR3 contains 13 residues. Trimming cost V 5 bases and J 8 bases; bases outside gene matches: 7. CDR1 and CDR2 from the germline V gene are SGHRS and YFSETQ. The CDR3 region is CASRKIQGYEQFF. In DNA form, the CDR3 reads TGCGCCAGCAGAAAAATACAGGGGTATGAGCAGTTCTTC.

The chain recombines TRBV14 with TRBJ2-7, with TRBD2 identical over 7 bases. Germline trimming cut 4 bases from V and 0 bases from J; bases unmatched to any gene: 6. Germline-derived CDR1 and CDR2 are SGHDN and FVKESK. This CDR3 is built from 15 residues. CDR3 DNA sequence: TGTGCCAGCAGCCTTGGGGGGGTGAGCTCCTACGAGCAGTACTTC. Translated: CASSLGGVSSYEQYF.

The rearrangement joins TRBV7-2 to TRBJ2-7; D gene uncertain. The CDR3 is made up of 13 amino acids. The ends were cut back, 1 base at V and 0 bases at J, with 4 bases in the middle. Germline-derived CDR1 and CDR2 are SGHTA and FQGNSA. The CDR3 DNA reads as TGTGCCAGCAGCTTAGGGCACTCCTACGAGCAGTACTTC. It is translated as CASSLGHSYEQYF.

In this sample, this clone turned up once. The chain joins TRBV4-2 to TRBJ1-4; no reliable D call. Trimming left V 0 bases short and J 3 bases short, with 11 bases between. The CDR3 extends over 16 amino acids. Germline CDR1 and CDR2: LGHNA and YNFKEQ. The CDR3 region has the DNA TGTGCCAGCAGCCAAGAATCGCGGGTTGCTAATGAAAAACTGTTTTTT. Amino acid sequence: CASSQESRVANEKLFF.

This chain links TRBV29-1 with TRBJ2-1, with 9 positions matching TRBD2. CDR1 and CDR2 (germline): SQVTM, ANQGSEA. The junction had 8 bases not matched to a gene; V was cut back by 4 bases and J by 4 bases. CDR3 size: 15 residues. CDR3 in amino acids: CSVAPPSGAYNEQFF. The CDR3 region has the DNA TGCAGCGTTGCCCCCCCTAGCGGGGCATACAATGAGCAGTTCTTC.

The CDR3 sequence: CASSVPGDRGYTF. CDR3 sequence (DNA): TGTGCCAGCAGCGTACCGGGGGATCGCGGCTACACCTTC. The chain carries TRBV5-4 and TRBJ1-2, with D possibly matching TRBD1 (5 bases). V lost 4 bases to trimming and J lost 8 bases, with 15 bases between them. The CDR3 extends over 13 amino acids. Germline assignment: CDR1 SGHNT and CDR2 YYREEE (reference sequence).

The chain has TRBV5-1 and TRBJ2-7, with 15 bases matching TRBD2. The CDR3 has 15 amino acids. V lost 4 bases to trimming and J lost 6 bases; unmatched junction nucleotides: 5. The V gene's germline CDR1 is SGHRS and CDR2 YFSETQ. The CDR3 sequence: CASSAGTSGRFEQYF. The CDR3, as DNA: TGCGCCAGCAGCGCAGGGACTAGCGGGAGGTTCGAGCAGTACTTC.

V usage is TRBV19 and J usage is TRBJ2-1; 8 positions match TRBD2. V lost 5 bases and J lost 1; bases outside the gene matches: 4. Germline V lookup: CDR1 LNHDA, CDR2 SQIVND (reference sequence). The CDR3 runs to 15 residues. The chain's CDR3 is CASSPTSGSYNEQFF. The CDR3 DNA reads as TGTGCCAGTAGTCCCACTAGCGGTTCCTACAATGAGCAGTTCTTC.

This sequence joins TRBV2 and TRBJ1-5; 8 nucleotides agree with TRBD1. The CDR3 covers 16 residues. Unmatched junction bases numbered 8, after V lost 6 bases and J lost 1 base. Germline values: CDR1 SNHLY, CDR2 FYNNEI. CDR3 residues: CASSNYRGGSNQPQHF. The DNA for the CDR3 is TGTGCCAGCAGCAACTACAGGGGGGGGAGCAATCAGCCCCAGCATTTT. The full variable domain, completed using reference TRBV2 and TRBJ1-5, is EPEVTQTPSHQVTQMGQEVILRCVPISNHLYFYWYRQILGQKVEFLVSFYNNEISEKSEIFDDQFSVERPDGSNFTLKIRSTKLEDSAMYFCASSNYRGGSNQPQHFGDGTRLSIL.

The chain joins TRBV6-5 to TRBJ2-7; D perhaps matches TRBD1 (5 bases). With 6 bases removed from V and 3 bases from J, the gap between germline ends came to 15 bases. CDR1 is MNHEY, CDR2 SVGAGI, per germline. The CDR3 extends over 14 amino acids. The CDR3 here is CASSLQEGHYEQYF. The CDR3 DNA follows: TGTGCCAGCAGCTTACAGGAAGGGCACTACGAGCAGTACTTC.

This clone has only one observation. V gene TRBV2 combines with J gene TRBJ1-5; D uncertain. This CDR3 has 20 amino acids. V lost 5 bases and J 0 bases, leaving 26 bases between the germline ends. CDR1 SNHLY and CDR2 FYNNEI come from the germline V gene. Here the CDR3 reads CASSSQPSGYPEPSNQPQHF. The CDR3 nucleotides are TGTGCCAGCAGTTCCCAACCTTCCGGGTACCCGGAACCTAGCAATCAGCCCCAGCATTTT.

This CDR3 is CASTEWGGESADQPQHF. CDR3 sequence (DNA): TGTGCCAGCACTGAATGGGGGGGCGAAAGTGCGGATCAGCCCCAGCATTTT. V gene TRBV28 combines with J gene TRBJ1-5; possible D gene TRBD1, 6 bases. In germline, CDR1 is MDHEN, CDR2 SYDVKM. Trimming took off 7 bases at V and 5 bases at J, with 24 bases between the two ends. This CDR3 spans 17 amino acids.